The next 28 T cell receptor beta chains were all read from a single sample in a study of blood T cell repertoires in COVID-19. The table came from immunoSEQ multiplex PCR; TCRdb's copy has only in-frame clones and leaves some out. The sample contains about 49,000 clones, 90% to 95% of which appear only once. Sequenced sample: peripheral blood. Receptors were obtained from a human donor in a cohort sampled during active COVID-19.

The J gene is TRBJ1-4, the V gene TRBV30; D remains ambiguous. Trimming pared 2 bases from V and 6 bases from J, leaving 16 bases between. The V gene's germline CDR1 is GTSNPN and CDR2 SVGIG (reference sequence). This CDR3 is built from 15 residues. CDR3 residues: CAWSFTQNPDEKLFF. CDR3 nucleotides: TGTGCCTGGAGTTTCACACAGAATCCCGATGAAAAACTGTTTTTT.

The chain is built from TRBV19 and TRBJ2-1; 8 positions match TRBD1. CDR1 is LNHDA, CDR2 SQIVND, per germline (reference sequence). V was pared by 7 bases and J by 16 bases, with 18 bases of the junction left unmatched. The CDR3 has 14 residues. The CDR3 sequence: CASTPRDRSPRFFF. In nucleotides, the CDR3 is TGTGCCAGTACCCCGAGGGACAGGTCCCCCCGTTTTTTCTTC.

The chain is built from TRBV4-2 and TRBJ2-2, with D possibly matching TRBD2 (5 bases). This CDR3 contains 16 residues. Trimming removed 1 base from V and 7 bases from J, with 16 bases in between. From germline, CDR1 is LGHNA and CDR2 YNFKEQ. Written as DNA, the CDR3 is TGTGCCAGCAGCCAAGTAAGAGCTATCAGCGGCGGGGAGCTGTTTTTT. Translating it yields CASSQVRAISGGELFF.

The rearrangement uses TRBV10-1 and TRBJ2-3; D gene unclear. V was cut by 3 bases and J by 1 base, with 11 bases left in between. The V gene's germline CDR1 is WNHNN and CDR2 SYGVQD (reference sequence). There are 15 residues in the CDR3. Here the CDR3 reads CASSDLRSRTDTQYF. In nucleotides, the CDR3 is TGCGCCAGCAGTGATCTGAGGAGTCGCACAGATACGCAGTATTTT.

The gene calls are TRBV3-1 (or the pseudogene TRBV3-2) and TRBJ1-1; D may be TRBD1 (6 bases). Trimming shortened V by 4 bases and J by 2 bases, and 11 bases separated the two germline ends. The CDR3 loop spans 14 amino acids. The germline gives CDR1 LGHDT, CDR2 YNNKEL (reference sequence). CDR3 sequence: CASSPPQGNTEAFF. The CDR3 region has the DNA TGTGCCAGCAGCCCTCCACAGGGAAACACTGAAGCTTTCTTT.

The V and J genes are TRBV13 and TRBJ2-5; 11 nucleotides match TRBD2. Germline lookup yields CDR1 PRHDT and CDR2 FYEKMQ (reference sequence). There are 16 residues in the CDR3. Losses at the gene ends were 5 bases for V and 4 bases for J; bases not matched to a gene: 9. DNA for the CDR3: TGTGCCAGCAGCCTCCCAGCTAGCGGGAGGAGAGAGACCCAGTACTTC. Amino acids: CASSLPASGRRETQYF. Drawing the rest from reference TRBV13 and TRBJ2-5, the complete variable domain is AAGVIQSPRHLIKEKRETATLKCYPIPRHDTVYWYQQGPGQDPQFLISFYEKMQSDKGSIPDRFSAQQFSDYHSELNMSSLELGDSALYFCASSLPASGRRETQYFGPGTRLLVL.

The rearrangement links TRBV9 to TRBJ1-4; tentative D call: TRBD1 (5 bases). Germline-derived CDR1 and CDR2 are SGDLS and YYNGEE. Trimming removed 3 bases at V and 5 bases at J, with 14 bases between. The CDR3 contains 15 residues. The CDR3 DNA sequence: TGTGCCAGCAGCGCGGGACTCACAGGCAATGAAAAACTGTTTTTT. Protein: CASSAGLTGNEKLFF.

The rearrangement joins TRBV7-8 to TRBJ2-1; no definite D call. V was pared by 5 bases and J by 0 bases, with 11 bases between. From germline, CDR1 is SGHVS and CDR2 FQNEAQ. The CDR3 consists of 15 residues. The CDR3 loop is CASSTYADSYNEQFF. CDR3 DNA sequence: TGTGCCAGCAGCACTTACGCGGACTCCTACAATGAGCAGTTCTTC.

V is TRBV24-1 and J is TRBJ1-2; no firm D call. CDR1 is KGHDR and CDR2 is SFDVKD in the germline V gene. The CDR3 is 11 amino acids. The ends were cut back, 4 bases at V and 7 bases at J, with 6 bases in the middle. In DNA, the CDR3 is TGTGCCACCAGTGAGTCGGGTGGCTACACCTTC. Its protein product is CATSESGGYTF.

The chain recombines TRBV28 with TRBJ2-3; unclear D gene. Trimming took off 3 bases at V and 1 base at J, with 17 bases between the two ends. The length of the CDR3 is 17 residues. In germline, CDR1 is MDHEN, CDR2 SYDVKM. The CDR3 sequence is CASSFFKLLTGTDTQYF. CDR3 nucleotide sequence: TGTGCCAGCAGTTTCTTCAAGCTCCTAACGGGCACAGATACGCAGTATTTT.

V gene TRBV29-1 combines with J gene TRBJ2-5, with 7 bases matching TRBD1. This CDR3 is built from 15 residues. Germline V gene sequence: CDR1 SQVTM, CDR2 ANQGSEA. J lost 3 bases, V lost 4 bases, and 11 bases had no gene match. CDR3 region: CSVARQGANEETQYF. CDR3 DNA: TGCAGCGTTGCTCGACAGGGAGCTAATGAAGAGACCCAGTACTTC.

The V call is TRBV30, the J call TRBJ1-2, with TRBD1 matching 7 bases. The CDR3 covers 14 residues. Unmatched junction bases numbered 10, after V lost 5 bases and J lost 4 bases. From germline, CDR1 is GTSNPN and CDR2 SVGIG (reference sequence). The CDR3 is CAWGEGQTIYGYTF. In DNA, the CDR3 is TGTGCCTGGGGGGAGGGACAGACGATCTATGGCTACACCTTC.

This clone occurred once. The chain joins TRBV5-6 to TRBJ1-6; TRBD1 aligns across 7 bases. From germline, CDR1 is SGHDT and CDR2 YYEEEE. The CDR3 is 15 amino acids. Germline trimming cut 4 bases from V and 3 bases from J; bases unmatched to any gene: 4. In DNA form, the CDR3 reads TGTGCCAGCAGCGGGGGACAGAACTATAATTCACCCCTCCACTTT. Protein sequence: CASSGGQNYNSPLHF.

The rearrangement uses TRBV11-2 and TRBJ2-7; 9 nucleotides agree with TRBD1. CDR1 is SGHAT, CDR2 FQNNGV, per germline. Trimming cost V 8 bases and J 4 bases; bases outside gene matches: 6. This CDR3 contains 13 residues. The DNA of the CDR3 is TGTGCCAGCTCTCGGGACAGGGCATACGAGCAGTACGTC. Translation: CASSRDRAYEQYV.

The rearrangement uses TRBV5-1 and TRBJ2-1; no definite D call. The CDR3 totals 12 residues. Between the trimmed V and J ends, which lost 4 bases and 3 bases, there was a span of 5 bases. Germline V gene data show CDR1 as SGHRS and CDR2 as YFSETQ. CDR3 residues: CASSPIYNEQFF. CDR3 coding DNA: TGCGCCAGCAGCCCCATCTACAATGAGCAGTTCTTC.

For this clone: One end of the junction is discordant with germline, which a read error may explain. The chain recombines TRBV23-1 with TRBJ2-3; D unresolved. TRBV23-1 is recorded as an ORF, its role being uncertain. The CDR3 runs to 11 residues. The CDR3 reads CASPPTYTQYF. DNA for the CDR3: TGCGCCAGCCCGCCCACATATACGCAGTATTTT.

The chain links TRBV6-2 or TRBV6-3 to TRBJ2-2; possibly TRBD1 for D (5 bases). V was trimmed by 4 bases and J by 5 bases, leaving 8 bases between them. CDR1 is MNHEY, CDR2 SVGEGT, per germline. CDR3 length: 13 residues. CDR3 sequence reads: CASSFRVTGELFF. The CDR3 nucleotides read TGTGCCAGCAGTTTCAGGGTTACCGGGGAGCTGTTTTTT.

The chain links TRBV7-2 to TRBJ2-5; a possible D gene is TRBD2 (7 bases). The CDR3 is 15 amino acids. CDR1 SGHTA and CDR2 FQGNSA come from the germline V gene. With 5 bases removed from V and 1 base from J, the gap between germline ends came to 14 bases. DNA for the CDR3: TGTGCCAGCAGCCAGAGCGGGACACGCCAAGAGACCCAGTACTTC. Translated, it gives CASSQSGTRQETQYF.

The genes are TRBV30 and TRBJ2-5, with D possibly TRBD1 on 5 matching bases. CDR3 length: 13 residues. Germline loops: CDR1 GTSNPN, CDR2 SVGIG (reference sequence). With 2 bases removed from V and 4 bases from J, the gap between germline ends came to 11 bases. CDR3 region: CAWSTTARETQYF. CDR3 DNA: TGTGCCTGGAGTACGACAGCACGAGAGACCCAGTACTTC.

The chain recombines TRBV24-1 with TRBJ2-3; TRBD2 aligns across 9 bases. The junction had 6 bases not matched to a gene; V was cut back by 1 base and J by 2 bases. Germline V gene lookup returns CDR1 KGHDR and CDR2 SFDVKD. This CDR3 spans 17 amino acids. In DNA form, the CDR3 reads TGTGCCACCAGTGATTTCAAACTAGCGGGCAACACAGATACGCAGTATTTT. This sequence encodes CATSDFKLAGNTDTQYF.

This clone was seen only once. V is TRBV5-1 and J is TRBJ1-4; a possible D gene is TRBD1 (6 bases). Germline V lookup: CDR1 SGHRS, CDR2 YFSETQ. This CDR3 is 14 amino acids long. Trimming left V 0 bases short and J 5 bases short, with 8 bases between. CDR3 sequence (DNA): TGCGCCAGCAGCTTGGGACAGGAAAATGAAAAACTGTTTTTT. As protein: CASSLGQENEKLFF.

This CDR3 reads CASSPGASGGANTGELFF. The CDR3 coding sequence is TGTGCCAGCAGCCCTGGGGCTAGCGGGGGGGCGAACACCGGGGAGCTGTTTTTT. The chain uses TRBV3-1 (or the pseudogene TRBV3-2) and TRBJ2-2; 12 nucleotides line up with TRBD2. CDR1 LGHDT and CDR2 YNNKEL come from the germline V gene (reference sequence). The CDR3 loop spans 18 amino acids. Losses at the gene ends were 4 bases for V and 0 bases for J; bases not matched to a gene: 6.

J is TRBJ2-7 and V is TRBV28; D gene unclear. The CDR3 is made up of 20 amino acids. In germline, CDR1 is MDHEN, CDR2 SYDVKM. With 6 bases removed from V and 4 bases from J, the gap between germline ends came to 34 bases. Here the CDR3 reads CASRGWVVGTFLLLLYEQYF. The CDR3 coding sequence is TGTGCCAGCAGGGGCTGGGTGGTGGGCACCTTTTTACTCCTATTATACGAGCAGTACTTC.

The J gene is TRBJ2-5, the V gene TRBV14, with 10 bases that match TRBD1. The V gene end was trimmed by 5 bases and the J gene end by 1 base; junction bases not matched to a gene: 16. Per the germline V gene, CDR1 is SGHDN and CDR2 is FVKESK. The CDR3 runs 19 residues. CDR3 amino acids: CASSVPGQGISNLQETQYF. CDR3 coding DNA: TGTGCCAGCAGCGTACCGGGACAGGGGATTAGTAACCTCCAAGAGACCCAGTACTTC.

The gene calls are TRBV7-2 and TRBJ1-5; D gene unclear. Germline V CDR1 and CDR2: SGHTA, FQGNSA. The CDR3 contains 15 residues. Deletions cut 0 bases from V and 0 bases from J, with 6 bases between. CDR3: CASSLARNSNQPQHF. The CDR3, as DNA: TGTGCCAGCAGCTTAGCGCGCAATAGCAATCAGCCCCAGCATTTT.

The rearrangement links TRBV7-2 to TRBJ2-7; TRBD2 might be the D (5 bases). The CDR3 length is 14 residues. Germline lookup yields CDR1 SGHTA and CDR2 FQGNSA. V lost 2 bases and J 2 bases, leaving 10 bases between the germline ends. CDR3: CASSLSSPPYEQYF. The CDR3 DNA sequence: TGTGCCAGCAGCTTATCTAGCCCGCCCTACGAGCAGTACTTC. The full variable domain, rest sourced from reference TRBV7-2 and TRBJ2-7, is GAGVSQSPSNKVTEKGKDVELRCDPISGHTALYWYRQSLGQGLEFLIYFQGNSAPDKSGLPSDRFSAERTGGSVSTLTIQRTQQEDSAVYLCASSLSSPPYEQYFGPGTRLTVT.

The table lists this clone with a few counts. The genes are TRBV4-3 and TRBJ2-4, with 15 bases identical to TRBD2. Unmatched junction bases numbered 6, after V lost 3 bases and J lost 0 bases. CDR1 and CDR2 (germline): LGHNA, YSLEER. This CDR3 is 19 amino acids long. The CDR3 spells CASSHPGTSGGLAKNIQYF. The CDR3, as DNA: TGCGCCAGCAGCCACCCCGGGACTAGCGGGGGGCTAGCCAAAAACATTCAGTACTTC.

In DNA form, the CDR3 reads TGTGCCAGCAGGTCTACAGGGGGTGAAAAACTGTTTTTT. This codes for CASRSTGGEKLFF. The rearrangement joins TRBV27 to TRBJ1-4, with 8 bases lining up with TRBD1. V shed 6 bases, J shed 7 bases, and the junction held 4 bases outside the gene matches. Germline V gene lookup returns CDR1 MNHEY and CDR2 SMNVEV (reference sequence). The CDR3 runs to 13 residues.